Below are 27 T cell receptor beta chains sequenced from a single sample in a study of CD8 T cells in ankylosing spondylitis. TCRdb passed the 5' RACE reads through MiXCR, listing each CDR3 protein once. The sample yields approximately 350,000 distinct CDR3 sequences, around 20% seen once. The sample taken for sequencing was blood, either unsorted or a sorted T cell fraction (not recorded which). All receptors come from a male donor with ankylosing spondylitis or in good health (not recorded which).

The chain has TRBV2 and TRBJ2-5; 9 positions agree with TRBD2. CDR3 length: 14 residues. The germline gives CDR1 SNHLY, CDR2 FYNNEI. V shed 9 bases and J 0 bases; nucleotides not matched to a gene: 5. CDR3 sequence reads: CARSSGEYQETQYF. In DNA form, the CDR3 reads TGTGCCAGATCTAGCGGGGAATACCAAGAGACCCAGTACTTC.

This clonotype showed up just a few times. The rearrangement joins TRBV29-1 to TRBJ2-7, with 8 bases that match TRBD1. Trimming removed 3 bases from V and 3 bases from J; junction bases left unmatched: 4. Per germline, CDR1 SQVTM and CDR2 ANQGSEA. CDR3 length: 13 amino acids. The CDR3 protein is CSVDITGGYEQYF. DNA of the CDR3: TGCAGCGTTGATATTACAGGGGGCTACGAGCAGTACTTC.

This sequence joins TRBV15 and TRBJ2-1; D remains unclear. This CDR3 region has 14 residues. V dropped 6 bases and J dropped 4 bases, with 13 bases sitting between them. Per germline, CDR1 LNHNV and CDR2 YYDKDF (reference sequence). CDR3 nucleotide sequence: TGTGCCACCAGAAGAAAGGAACAATACAATGAGCAGTTCTTC. Translation gives CATRRKEQYNEQFF. The variable domain in full, with the rest retrieved from reference TRBV15 and TRBJ2-1, is DAMVIQNPRYQVTQFGKPVTLSCSQTLNHNVMYWYQQKSSQAPKLLFHYYDKDFNNEADTPDNFQSRRPNTSFCFLDIRSPGLGDTAMYLCATRRKEQYNEQFFGPGTRLTVL.

This clonotype was observed a handful of times. The chain carries TRBV27 and TRBJ2-3; a possible D gene is TRBD2 (5 bases). The V end was cut by 10 bases, the J end by 6 bases, with 17 bases between. The CDR3 has 13 residues. The germline V gene has CDR1 MNHEY and CDR2 SMNVEV (reference sequence). In nucleotides, the CDR3 is TGTGCCACCGGACTGGACGGATACGATACGCAGTATTTT. Its protein is CATGLDGYDTQYF.

In its sample, this clonotype was seen a few times. V is TRBV12-3 or TRBV12-4 and J is TRBJ1-2; D gene uncertain. This CDR3 region has 12 residues. Trimming cost V 5 bases and J 12 bases, with 16 bases left between them. The CDR3 bases are TGTGCCAGCAGTCCTTCCCTGCAGGCCGACACCTTC. Translated: CASSPSLQADTF.

This clonotype has just a few counts. The V gene is TRBV12-3 or TRBV12-4, the J gene TRBJ1-2, with a possible D match to TRBD1 (6 bases). V was cut by 6 bases and J by 0 bases, with 11 bases left in between. This CDR3 spans 14 amino acids. CDR3 nucleotides: TGTGCCAGCAGGGTACAGGGTGCTAACTATGGCTACACCTTC. It encodes CASRVQGANYGYTF.

This clonotype was counted a few times. J is TRBJ2-3 and V is TRBV7-6; D is undetermined. The CDR3 covers 14 residues. The germline V gene encodes CDR1 SGHVS and CDR2 FNYEAQ. The germline V and J ends were trimmed by 4 bases and 4 bases, with 12 bases remaining between them. The CDR3 protein is CASSSTLKADTQYF. CDR3 DNA sequence: TGTGCCAGCAGCTCGACTCTAAAGGCAGATACGCAGTATTTT.

This clonotype has a handful of counts. The chain is built from TRBV11-2 and TRBJ2-5; D ambiguous. The CDR3 has 13 amino acids. The germline CDR1 and CDR2 sequences are SGHAT and FQNNGV. The ends were cut back, 7 bases at V and 1 base at J, with 10 bases in the middle. The CDR3 sequence is CASTQVSQETQYF. The CDR3 bases are TGTGCCAGCACCCAAGTGAGCCAAGAGACCCAGTACTTC.

The V gene is TRBV6-2 or TRBV6-3, the J gene TRBJ2-1; D may be TRBD1 (5 bases). Germline V gene sequence: CDR1 MNHEY, CDR2 SVGEGT. The V end was cut by 1 base, the J end by 5 bases, with 12 bases between. The CDR3 spans 15 residues. This CDR3 reads CASSYWQGSNNEQFF. CDR3 nucleotide sequence: TGTGCCAGCAGTTACTGGCAGGGTAGCAACAATGAGCAGTTCTTC.

The sample holds a few counts of this clonotype. The chain is built from TRBV5-5 and TRBJ2-7, with 9 bases fitting TRBD1. In germline, CDR1 is SGHKS, CDR2 YYEKEE (reference sequence). The J segment lost 1 base and the V segment lost 4 bases, leaving 9 bases of the junction unmatched. The CDR3 runs to 16 residues. CDR3 loop: CASSKLPGQGSYEQYF. The CDR3 nucleotides are TGTGCCAGCAGCAAACTCCCGGGACAGGGTTCCTACGAGCAGTACTTC.

This clonotype was seen repeatedly, ten times or more. The CDR3 sequence: CASSLWGSYNEQFF. DNA for the CDR3: TGTGCCAGCAGTTTGTGGGGATCCTACAATGAGCAGTTCTTC. The chain carries TRBV28 and TRBJ2-1; D remains ambiguous. This CDR3 has 14 residues. V was shortened by 3 bases and J by 1 base, with 7 bases between the two germline ends. CDR1 MDHEN and CDR2 SYDVKM come from the germline V gene. Complete variable domain (other parts from reference TRBV28 and TRBJ2-1): DVKVTQSSRYLVKRTGEKVFLECVQDMDHENMFWYRQDPGLGLRLIYFSYDVKMKEKGDIPEGYSVSREKKERFSLILESASTNQTSMYLCASSLWGSYNEQFFGPGTRLTVL.

There are a few counts of this clonotype. This may stem from a read error, because a much larger clone lies one nucleotide away. The V call is TRBV12-3 or TRBV12-4, the J call TRBJ2-7; TRBD1 aligns across 10 bases. The CDR3 is made up of 13 amino acids. V was clipped by 6 bases and J by 6 bases; unmatched bases: 5. DNA for the CDR3: TGTGCCAGCAGGACCGGGACAGGGGTCGAGCAGTACTTC. It is translated as CASRTGTGVEQYF.

This clonotype was observed a handful of times. V gene TRBV3-1 combines with J gene TRBJ1-2; D is perhaps TRBD1 (5 bases). The V end lost 5 bases, the J end lost 4 bases, and 20 bases lay between the germline ends. The CDR3 has 16 residues. Germline V gene lookup returns CDR1 LGHDT and CDR2 YNNKEL (reference sequence). The CDR3 here is CASSSITGLGSYGYTF. CDR3 nucleotide sequence: TGTGCCAGCAGCTCCATTACGGGACTCGGCTCCTATGGCTACACCTTC. Using reference TRBV3-1 and TRBJ1-2 for the parts outside the CDR3, the full variable domain is DTAVSQTPKYLVTQMGNDKSIKCEQNLGHDTMYWYKQDSKKFLKIMFSYNNKELIINETVPNRFSPKSPDKAHLNLHINSLELGDSAVYFCASSSITGLGSYGYTFGSGTRLTVV.

This CDR3 is CASSLALGSLSYEQYF. Written as DNA, the CDR3 is TGTGCCAGCAGCTTAGCGCTGGGCAGCCTCTCCTACGAGCAGTACTTC. This chain links TRBV7-9 with TRBJ2-7, with D uncertain. This CDR3 region has 16 residues. The germline gives CDR1 SEHNR, CDR2 FQNEAQ (reference sequence). Trimming removed 0 bases from V and 0 bases from J, with 12 bases in between.

This clonotype was detected a few times. A read error may produce the germline difference seen at one junction end. The chain has TRBV2 and TRBJ1-1; no firm D call. Germline V gives CDR1 SNHLY, CDR2 FYNNEI. This CDR3 spans 11 amino acids. CDR3 sequence reads: CASSEDVEAFF. The DNA for the CDR3 is TGTGCCAGCAGCGAAGACGTCGAAGCTTTCTTT.

The V gene is TRBV3-1, the J gene TRBJ2-7; D may be TRBD1 (6 bases). The V gene lost 6 bases and the J gene lost 0 bases, with 12 bases spanning the gap. From germline, CDR1 is LGHDT and CDR2 YNNKEL (reference sequence). The CDR3 is 14 residues long. This CDR3 is CASRPGQLSYEQYF. The CDR3 DNA follows: TGTGCCAGCAGACCAGGACAGCTCTCCTACGAGCAGTACTTC.

The J gene is TRBJ2-7, the V gene TRBV29-1; 8 bases match TRBD2. Germline V gives CDR1 SQVTM, CDR2 ANQGSEA. The junction had 4 bases not matched to a gene; V was cut back by 3 bases and J by 3 bases. This CDR3 has 13 amino acids. DNA for the CDR3: TGCAGCGTTGATACGGGGGGGAGCTACGAGCAGTACTTC. Translation gives CSVDTGGSYEQYF.

The chain combines TRBV24-1 with TRBJ1-6, with D maybe TRBD1 (6 bases). Germline assignment: CDR1 KGHDR and CDR2 SFDVKD. The CDR3 consists of 18 residues. V was shortened by 4 bases and J by 0 bases, with 15 bases between the two germline ends. CDR3 bases: TGTGCCACCAGTGACGGCGGACAGAGTAGCTCCTATAATTCACCCCTCCACTTT. Its translation is CATSDGGQSSSYNSPLHF.

This clonotype has more than one count but fewer than ten. The CDR3 nucleotides read TGCGCCAGCAGCTTGGCTAGCGGGACAGATACGCAGTATTTT. Protein product: CASSLASGTDTQYF. This chain connects TRBV5-1 to TRBJ2-3; 8 positions agree with TRBD2. CDR3 length: 14 amino acids. The V segment lost 0 bases and the J segment 3 bases; nucleotides outside the gene matches: 0. The germline V gene encodes CDR1 SGHRS and CDR2 YFSETQ.

This clonotype was counted only a few times. The chain employs TRBV29-1 and TRBJ2-1, with D hard to call. Trimming took 4 bases from V and 3 from J, leaving 7 bases between them. The CDR3 runs 12 residues. CDR1 is SQVTM, CDR2 ANQGSEA, per germline. This CDR3 reads CSVGAGYNEQFF. The CDR3 DNA sequence: TGCAGCGTTGGGGCCGGCTACAATGAGCAGTTCTTC.

The V gene is TRBV5-5, the J gene TRBJ2-7; weak D call: TRBD2 (6 bases). The CDR3 length is 15 residues. Trimming took 4 bases from V and 4 from J, leaving 18 bases between them. Germline V gene sequence: CDR1 SGHKS, CDR2 YYEKEE (reference sequence). The CDR3 nucleotides are TGTGCCAGCAGCGAGATGGGACTCCCGGTATACGAGCAGTACTTC. Residues: CASSEMGLPVYEQYF.

The chain couples TRBV12-3 or TRBV12-4 to TRBJ1-4; possibly TRBD1 for D (5 bases). V gave up 6 bases and J gave up 6 bases, with 14 bases separating them. The CDR3 is made up of 14 amino acids. The CDR3 region has the DNA TGTGCCAGCAGCTGGGAAGGGGAGGATGAAAAACTGTTTTTT. It specifies CASSWEGEDEKLFF.

J is TRBJ2-7 and V is TRBV2; either TRBD1 or TRBD2 may fit D (5 bases each). This CDR3 is built from 13 residues. CDR1 and CDR2 (germline): SNHLY, FYNNEI. The germline V and J ends were trimmed by 7 bases and 1 base, with 11 bases remaining between them. DNA for the CDR3: TGTGCCAGCAACGGGGCCTCATCCTACGAGCAGTACTTC. This gives the protein CASNGASSYEQYF.

This chain joins TRBV4-2 and TRBJ2-2; 9 nucleotides agree with TRBD2. Germline lookup yields CDR1 LGHNA and CDR2 YNFKEQ. Trimming at V came to 5 bases and at J to 6 bases, leaving 4 bases not matched to a gene. The CDR3 is 14 amino acids. Written as DNA, the CDR3 is TGTGCCAGCAGCTCTAGCGGGGCTCCCGGGGAGCTGTTTTTT. Translation: CASSSSGAPGELFF.

This clonotype was seen more than once but under ten times. For the CDR3, the DNA is TGTGCCAGCAGCTTACGGACAGGGGTTGGCTCCTACAATGAGCAGTTCTTC. Amino acid sequence: CASSLRTGVGSYNEQFF. The chain couples TRBV7-6 to TRBJ2-1, with TRBD1 identical over 9 bases. The V segment lost 2 bases and the J segment 0 bases; nucleotides outside the gene matches: 5. Germline V lookup: CDR1 SGHVS, CDR2 FNYEAQ. This CDR3 has 17 residues.

The CDR3 nucleotides are TGTGCCAGCACTTCCGCGGGCACCGGGGAGCTGTTTTTT. Translating it yields CASTSAGTGELFF. This chain links TRBV12-3 or TRBV12-4 with TRBJ2-2, with D maybe TRBD2 (5 bases). V lost 7 bases and J 4 bases, leaving 10 bases between the germline ends. This CDR3 has 13 residues.

The chain recombines TRBV4-1 with TRBJ2-7, with D unclear. V was trimmed by 1 base and J by 6 bases, leaving 10 bases between them. The CDR3 runs to 13 residues. The germline CDR1 and CDR2 sequences are MGHRA and YSYEKL. CDR3 DNA sequence: TGCGCCAGCAGCCAAGTTAACGCCCCCGAGCAGTACTTC. Protein sequence: CASSQVNAPEQYF.